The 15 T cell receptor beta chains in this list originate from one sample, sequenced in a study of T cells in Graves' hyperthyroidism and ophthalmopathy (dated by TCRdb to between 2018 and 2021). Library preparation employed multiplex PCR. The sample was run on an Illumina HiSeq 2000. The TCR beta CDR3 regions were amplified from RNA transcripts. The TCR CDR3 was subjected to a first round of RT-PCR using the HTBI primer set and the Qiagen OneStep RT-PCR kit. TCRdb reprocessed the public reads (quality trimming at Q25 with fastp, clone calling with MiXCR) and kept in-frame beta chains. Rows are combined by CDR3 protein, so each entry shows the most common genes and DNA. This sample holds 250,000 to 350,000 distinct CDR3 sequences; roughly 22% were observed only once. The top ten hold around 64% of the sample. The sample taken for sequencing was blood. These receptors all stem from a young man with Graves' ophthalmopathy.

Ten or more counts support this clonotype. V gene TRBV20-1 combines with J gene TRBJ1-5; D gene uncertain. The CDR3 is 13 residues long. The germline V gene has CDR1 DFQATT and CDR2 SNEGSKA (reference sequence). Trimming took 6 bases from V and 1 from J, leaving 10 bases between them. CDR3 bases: TGCAGTGCGAGGACCTGGAGCAATCAGCCCCAGCATTTT. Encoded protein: CSARTWSNQPQHF.

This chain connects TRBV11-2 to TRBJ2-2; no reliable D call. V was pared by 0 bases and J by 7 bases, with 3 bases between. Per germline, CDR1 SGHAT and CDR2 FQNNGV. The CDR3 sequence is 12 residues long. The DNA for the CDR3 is TGTGCCAGCAGCTTAGACATCGGGGAGCTGTTTTTT. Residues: CASSLDIGELFF.

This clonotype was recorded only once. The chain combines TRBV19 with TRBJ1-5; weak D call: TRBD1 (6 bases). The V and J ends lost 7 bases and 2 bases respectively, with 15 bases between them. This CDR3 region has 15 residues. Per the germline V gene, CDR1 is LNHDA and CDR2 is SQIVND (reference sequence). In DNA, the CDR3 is TGTGCCAGTACTCGGGGGCCCAGTGGCAATCAGCCCCAGCATTTT. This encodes CASTRGPSGNQPQHF.

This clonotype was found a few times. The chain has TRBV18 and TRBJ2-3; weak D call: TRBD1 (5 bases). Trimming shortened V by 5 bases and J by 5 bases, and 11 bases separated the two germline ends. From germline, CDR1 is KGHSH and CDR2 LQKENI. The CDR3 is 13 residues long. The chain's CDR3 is CASSASRGDTQYF. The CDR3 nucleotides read TGTGCCAGCTCAGCCTCTAGGGGAGATACGCAGTATTTT.

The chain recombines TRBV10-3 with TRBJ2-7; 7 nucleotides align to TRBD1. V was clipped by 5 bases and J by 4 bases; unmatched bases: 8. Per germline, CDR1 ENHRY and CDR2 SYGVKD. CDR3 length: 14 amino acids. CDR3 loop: CAISSGTVRYEQYF. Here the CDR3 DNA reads TGTGCCATCAGTTCCGGGACAGTAAGATACGAGCAGTACTTC.

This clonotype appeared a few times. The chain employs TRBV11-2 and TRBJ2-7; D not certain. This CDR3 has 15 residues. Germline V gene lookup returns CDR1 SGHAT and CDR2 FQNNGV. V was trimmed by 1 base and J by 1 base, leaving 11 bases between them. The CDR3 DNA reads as TGTGCCAGCAGCTTAGTGGGCGTTGGGTCCTACGAGCAGTACTTC. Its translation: CASSLVGVGSYEQYF. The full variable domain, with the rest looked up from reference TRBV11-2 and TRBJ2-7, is EAGVAQSPRYKIIEKRQSVAFWCNPISGHATLYWYQQILGQGPKLLIQFQNNGVVDDSQLPKDRFSAERLKGVDSTLKIQPAKLEDSAVYLCASSLVGVGSYEQYFGPGTRLTVT.

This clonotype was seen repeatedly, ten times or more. The CDR3: CAWSQKNIQYF. For the CDR3, the DNA is TGTGCCTGGAGTCAGAAAAACATTCAGTACTTC. This chain uses TRBV30 with TRBJ2-4; D remains ambiguous. There are 11 residues in the CDR3. Trimming pared 2 bases from V and 4 bases from J, leaving 3 bases between. The V gene's germline CDR1 is GTSNPN and CDR2 SVGIG (reference sequence).

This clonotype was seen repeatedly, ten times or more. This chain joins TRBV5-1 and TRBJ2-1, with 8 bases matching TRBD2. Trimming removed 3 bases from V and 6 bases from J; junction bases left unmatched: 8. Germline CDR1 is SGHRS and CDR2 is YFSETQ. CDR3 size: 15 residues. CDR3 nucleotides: TGCGCCAGCAGCTCAACGGGACTAGATCTCAATGAGCAGTTCTTC. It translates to CASSSTGLDLNEQFF.

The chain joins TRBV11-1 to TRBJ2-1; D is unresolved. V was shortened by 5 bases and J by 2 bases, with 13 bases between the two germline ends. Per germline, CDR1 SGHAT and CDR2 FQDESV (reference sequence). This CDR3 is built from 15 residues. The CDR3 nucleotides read TGTGCCAGCAGCGCGAGCACGGTCCCCTACAATGAGCAGTTCTTC. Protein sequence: CASSASTVPYNEQFF.

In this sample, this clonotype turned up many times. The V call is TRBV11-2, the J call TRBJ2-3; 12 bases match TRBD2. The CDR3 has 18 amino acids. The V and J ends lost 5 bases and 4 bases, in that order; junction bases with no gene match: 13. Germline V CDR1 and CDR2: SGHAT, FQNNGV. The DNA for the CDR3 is TGTGCCAGCAGCGCAAGACTAGCGGGAGTAACAGGGGCAGATACGCAGTATTTT. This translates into CASSARLAGVTGADTQYF.

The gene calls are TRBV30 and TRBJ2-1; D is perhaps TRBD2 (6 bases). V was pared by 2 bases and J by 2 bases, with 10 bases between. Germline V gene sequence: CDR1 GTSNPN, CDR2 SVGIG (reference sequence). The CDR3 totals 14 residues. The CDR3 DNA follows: TGTGCCTGGAGTCCTAGCGTAGCCTACAATGAGCAGTTCTTC. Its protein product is CAWSPSVAYNEQFF. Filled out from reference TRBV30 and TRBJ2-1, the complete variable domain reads SQTIHQWPATLVQPVGSPLSLECTVEGTSNPNLYWYRQAAGRGLQLLFYSVGIGQISSEVPQNLSASRPQDRQFILSSKKLLLSDSGFYLCAWSPSVAYNEQFFGPGTRLTVL.

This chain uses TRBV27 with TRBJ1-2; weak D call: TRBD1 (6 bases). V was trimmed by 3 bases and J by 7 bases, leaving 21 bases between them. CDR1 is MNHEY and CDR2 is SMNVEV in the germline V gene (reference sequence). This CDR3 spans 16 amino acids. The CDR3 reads CASSLGQGFNSAGYTF. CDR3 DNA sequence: TGTGCCAGCAGTTTGGGACAAGGGTTCAATTCGGCTGGCTACACCTTC.

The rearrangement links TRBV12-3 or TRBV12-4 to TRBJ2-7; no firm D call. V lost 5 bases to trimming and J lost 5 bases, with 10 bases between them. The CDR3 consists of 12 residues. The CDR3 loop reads CASSPSLHEQYF. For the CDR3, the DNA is TGTGCCAGCAGTCCAAGTTTACACGAGCAGTACTTC.

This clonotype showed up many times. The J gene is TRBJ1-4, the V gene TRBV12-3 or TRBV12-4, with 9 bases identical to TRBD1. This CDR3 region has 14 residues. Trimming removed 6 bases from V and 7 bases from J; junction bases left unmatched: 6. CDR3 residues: CASSLQGAGEKLFF. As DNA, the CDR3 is TGTGCCAGCAGCCTACAGGGGGCTGGTGAAAAACTGTTTTTT.

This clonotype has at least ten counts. The CDR3 is CASSLSGRNYEQFF. DNA of the CDR3: TGTGCCAGCAGCTTGAGCGGGAGAAACTATGAGCAGTTCTTC. The chain recombines TRBV5-6 with TRBJ2-1, with TRBD2 matching 8 bases. The CDR3 length is 14 residues. Per germline, CDR1 SGHDT and CDR2 YYEEEE. With 1 base clipped from V and 8 bases from J, the junction kept 5 bases outside the gene matches.